This T cell receptor (beta chain) is drawn from a study of blood T cell repertoires in COVID-19. Looked up from germline, CDR1 is SGHTA and CDR2 is FQGNSA. The CDR3 spans 16 residues. V shed 7 bases and J 5 bases; nucleotides not matched to a gene: 16. This table comes from immunoSEQ multiplex PCR, and its TCRdb copy is limited to in-frame clones, with some not included. The sample yields 200,000 to 250,000 clones, around 84% seen once. The V gene is TRBV7-2, the J gene TRBJ2-7, with 8 positions matching TRBD1. This sequence originates from a man younger than 45 with acute COVID-19. The sample was PBMCs or T cells enriched from blood (not recorded which). CDR3 bases: TGTGCCAGCACCGGACCCGGAGGACAGGGTAGGAACGAGCAGTACTTC. This gives the protein CASTGPGGQGRNEQYF.